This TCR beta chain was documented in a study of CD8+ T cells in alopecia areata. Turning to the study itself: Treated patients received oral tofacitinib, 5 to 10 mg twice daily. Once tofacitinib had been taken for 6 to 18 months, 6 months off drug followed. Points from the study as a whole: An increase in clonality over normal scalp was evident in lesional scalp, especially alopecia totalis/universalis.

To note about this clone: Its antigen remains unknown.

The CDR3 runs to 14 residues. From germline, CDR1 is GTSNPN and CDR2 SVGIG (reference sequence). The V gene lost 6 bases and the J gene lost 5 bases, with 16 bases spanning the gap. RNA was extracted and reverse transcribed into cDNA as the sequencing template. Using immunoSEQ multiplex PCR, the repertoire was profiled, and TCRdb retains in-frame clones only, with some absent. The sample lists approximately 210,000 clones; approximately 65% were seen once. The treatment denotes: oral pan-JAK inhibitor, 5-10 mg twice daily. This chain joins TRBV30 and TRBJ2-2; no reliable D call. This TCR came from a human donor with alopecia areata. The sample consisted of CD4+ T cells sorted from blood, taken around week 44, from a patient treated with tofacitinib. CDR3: CACSTQHETGELFF. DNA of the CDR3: TGTGCCTGCTCTACGCAGCACGAGACCGGGGAGCTGTTTTTT.